Listed here are 16 T cell receptor beta chains from one sample, sequenced in a study of control samples from healthy donors and cancer patients. Using immunoSEQ multiplex PCR, the repertoire was profiled, and TCRdb retains in-frame clones only, with some absent. The sample contains approximately 160,000 clones, about 94% of which appear only once. The material sequenced was blood. The origin of the receptors is an older woman in good health.

This clone was seen a single time. The chain is built from TRBV5-5 and TRBJ2-2; D is unclear. CDR3 length: 14 amino acids. Germline CDR1 SGHKS, CDR2 YYEKEE (reference sequence). The ends were cut back, 0 bases at V and 5 bases at J, with 8 bases in the middle. This CDR3 is CASSLVSITGELFF. CDR3 DNA: TGTGCCAGCAGCTTGGTATCGATTACCGGGGAGCTGTTTTTT.

This chain connects TRBV6-6 to TRBJ1-2; 10 nucleotides align to TRBD1. This CDR3 has 11 amino acids. J gave up 14 bases and V 9 bases, and 9 bases lay outside the gene matches. The germline gives CDR1 MNHNY, CDR2 SVGAGI (reference sequence). Here the CDR3 DNA reads TGTGCCAGTGTTGGGACAGGGGTCTATACCTTC. Translating gives CASVGTGVYTF.

A single count supports this clone. The rearrangement joins TRBV3-1 (or the pseudogene TRBV3-2) to TRBJ2-3; 9 bases are shared with TRBD1. The J segment lost 6 bases and the V segment lost 1 base, leaving 8 bases of the junction unmatched. The CDR3 is 16 residues long. The germline CDR1 and CDR2 sequences are LGHDT and YNNKEL (reference sequence). CDR3 protein: CASSQARQGGLDTQYF. The CDR3 bases are TGTGCCAGCAGCCAAGCCAGACAGGGGGGCTTGGATACGCAGTATTTT.

The chain uses TRBV19 and TRBJ1-2, with 8 positions matching TRBD1. CDR3 size: 14 residues. V was clipped by 2 bases and J by 8 bases; unmatched bases: 7. The germline V gene has CDR1 LNHDA and CDR2 SQIVND (reference sequence). The CDR3 protein is CASSIMQGASGYTF. In DNA, the CDR3 is TGTGCCAGTAGTATAATGCAGGGGGCGAGCGGCTACACCTTC.

The chain combines TRBV6-2 or TRBV6-3 with TRBJ1-2; D call uncertain. The CDR3 spans 15 residues. The germline V gene encodes CDR1 MNHEY and CDR2 SVGEGT. V shed 3 bases and J shed 0 bases, with 11 bases lying between them. For the CDR3, the DNA is TGTGCCAGCAGTTATTGGGCAGGCGCTAACTATGGCTACACCTTC. Its translation: CASSYWAGANYGYTF.

The gene calls are TRBV7-9 and TRBJ1-1, with TRBD1 matching over 8 bases. Germline assignment: CDR1 SEHNR and CDR2 FQNEAQ (reference sequence). With 1 base clipped from V and 4 bases from J, the junction kept 2 bases outside the gene matches. The CDR3 contains 14 residues. CDR3 amino acids: CASSLVQGATEAFF. In DNA, the CDR3 is TGTGCCAGCAGCTTAGTTCAGGGGGCCACTGAAGCTTTCTTT.

This clone was recorded once. The chain recombines TRBV6-2 or TRBV6-3 with TRBJ1-4; weak D call: TRBD1 (5 bases). CDR1 MNHEY and CDR2 SVGEGT come from the germline V gene. This CDR3 comprises 14 residues. Trimming removed 6 bases at V and 7 bases at J, with 15 bases between. In nucleotides, the CDR3 is TGTGCCAGCAGCGCCGGGACGCTGGGTGAAAAACTGTTTTTT. This encodes CASSAGTLGEKLFF.

The chain combines TRBV19 with TRBJ1-5, with 9 bases lining up with TRBD1. The germline CDR1 and CDR2 sequences are LNHDA and SQIVND (reference sequence). CDR3 length: 14 residues. Trimming cost V 3 bases and J 6 bases; bases outside gene matches: 3. CDR3 region: CASSIRQGGQPQHF. DNA of the CDR3: TGTGCCAGTAGTATTAGACAGGGGGGTCAGCCCCAGCATTTT.

The chain is built from TRBV5-6 and TRBJ1-1; 8 positions agree with TRBD1. Germline CDR1 reads SGHDT; CDR2 reads YYEEEE. V shed 3 bases and J 5 bases; nucleotides not matched to a gene: 9. CDR3 size: 15 residues. The CDR3 reads CASSWGTGVDTEAFF. Here the CDR3 DNA reads TGTGCCAGCAGCTGGGGGACAGGAGTAGATACTGAAGCTTTCTTT.

The chain uses TRBV7-2 and TRBJ1-3; 9 bases line up with TRBD1. Germline-derived CDR1 and CDR2 are SGHTA and FQGNSA. The junction had 4 bases not matched to a gene; V was cut back by 4 bases and J by 6 bases. CDR3 size: 14 residues. Written as DNA, the CDR3 is TGTGCCAGCAGCTCCGACAGGGGGTCAAACACCATATATTTT. Residues: CASSSDRGSNTIYF. The variable domain in full, completed from reference TRBV7-2 and TRBJ1-3, reads GAGVSQSPSNKVTEKGKDVELRCDPISGHTALYWYRQSLGQGLEFLIYFQGNSAPDKSGLPSDRFSAERTGGSVSTLTIQRTQQEDSAVYLCASSSDRGSNTIYFGEGSWLTVV.

This chain uses TRBV29-1 with TRBJ2-7, with 8 bases lining up with TRBD2. Germline lookup yields CDR1 SQVTM and CDR2 ANQGSEA. The CDR3 is 13 amino acids. V shed 4 bases, J shed 3 bases, and the junction held 5 bases outside the gene matches. The CDR3 loop is CSVVLAGLYEQYF. DNA of the CDR3: TGCAGCGTTGTATTAGCGGGGCTCTACGAGCAGTACTTC.

The chain uses TRBV12-3 or TRBV12-4 and TRBJ1-1; D may be TRBD1 (5 bases). The CDR3 spans 13 residues. The V and J ends lost 9 bases and 0 bases respectively, with 11 bases between them. DNA for the CDR3: TGTGCCAGTGACAGAAATTTGAACACTGAAGCTTTCTTT. Its translation is CASDRNLNTEAFF.

This clone was seen only once. The genes are TRBV5-8 and TRBJ1-5, with 9 positions matching TRBD1. The V and J ends lost 0 bases and 7 bases, in that order; junction bases with no gene match: 2. The germline CDR1 and CDR2 sequences are SGHTS and YDEGEE. This CDR3 contains 14 residues. CDR3 region: CASSLETGGQPQHF. CDR3 DNA sequence: TGTGCCAGCAGCTTGGAGACAGGGGGACAGCCCCAGCATTTT.

V is TRBV5-1 and J is TRBJ1-1; the match to TRBD1 covers 10 bases. The length of the CDR3 is 14 residues. The germline gives CDR1 SGHRS, CDR2 YFSETQ. Germline trimming cut 3 bases from V and 6 bases from J; bases unmatched to any gene: 5. CDR3 loop: CASSYTGTGAEAFF. CDR3 in DNA: TGCGCCAGCAGCTACACCGGGACAGGGGCTGAAGCTTTCTTT.

V usage is TRBV5-1 and J usage is TRBJ1-6; D not certain. The CDR3 consists of 16 residues. Trimming shortened V by 0 bases and J by 7 bases, and 14 bases separated the two germline ends. Germline V gene lookup returns CDR1 SGHRS and CDR2 YFSETQ. DNA of the CDR3: TGCGCCAGCAGCTTGGTGGAGAAAGGGCCCAATTCACCCCTCCACTTT. This encodes CASSLVEKGPNSPLHF.

This clone was detected only once. The rearrangement links TRBV18 to TRBJ1-5; D is unclear. V lost 2 bases and J 1 base, leaving 9 bases between the germline ends. The CDR3 spans 15 residues. The germline V gene has CDR1 KGHSH and CDR2 LQKENI. The CDR3, as DNA: TGTGCCAGCTCACCAGGCTACGGGAGCAATCAGCCCCAGCATTTT. Protein sequence: CASSPGYGSNQPQHF. Together with reference TRBV18 and TRBJ1-5, the CDR3 gives the full variable domain: NAGVMQNPRHLVRRRGQEARLRCSPMKGHSHVYWYRQLPEEGLKFMVYLQKENIIDESGMPKERFSAEFPKEGPSILRIQQVVRGDSAAYFCASSPGYGSNQPQHFGDGTRLSIL.